A selection of T cell receptor beta chains follows, all from one sample in a study of CD8 T cells in Susac syndrome. Via MiXCR, TCRdb re-called the immunoSEQ multiplex PCR reads, giving one row per CDR3 protein. This table has about 180,000 distinct CDR3 sequences, 94% appearing once. Sequenced sample: CD4+ T cells from PBMCs. These receptors all stem from a human donor with Susac syndrome. CDR3s include the opening cysteine and the closing phenylalanine or tryptophan. D genes are given only for firm matches. Clone size is shown for a subset of rows, as once, few, many or a class of expanded clone.

J gene | V gene | D gene | clone size | CDR3 protein | CDR3 DNA
TRBJ2-3 | TRBV15 | . | . | CATRQVSHTQYF | TGTGCCACCAGGCAGGTTTCCCATACGCAGTATTTT
TRBJ1-4 | TRBV7-2 | TRBD1 | . | CASSLLDRGGLREKLFF | TGTGCCAGCAGCTTACTGGACAGGGGAGGTCTAAGGGAAAAACTGTTTTTT
TRBJ2-6 | TRBV9 | TRBD1 | . | CASSGQGILSGANVLTF | TGTGCCAGCAGCGGACAGGGGATACTCTCTGGGGCCAACGTCCTGACTTTC
TRBJ2-7 | TRBV7-8 | . | . | CASSPGVGFEQYF | TGTGCCAGCAGCCCTGGAGTGGGGTTCGAGCAGTACTTC
TRBJ1-5 | TRBV5-1 | . | . | CASSLGHTNQPQHF | TGCGCCAGCAGCTTGGGACACACGAATCAGCCCCAGCATTTT
TRBJ1-2 | TRBV12-3/TRBV12-4 | . | . | CASSLFRGAVGYGYTF | TGTGCCAGCAGTTTATTCAGAGGGGCCGTTGGCTATGGCTACACCTTC
TRBJ2-5 | TRBV9 | . | . | CASSPRQVQETQYF | TGTGCCAGCAGCCCCCGCCAGGTCCAAGAGACCCAGTACTTC
TRBJ2-1 | TRBV9 | . | . | CASSVAGIGHNEQFF | TGTGCCAGCAGCGTAGCAGGGATAGGGCACAATGAGCAGTTCTTC
TRBJ2-5 | TRBV7-2 | . | . | CASRKSTGKAQETQYF | TGTGCCAGCAGAAAAAGCACAGGGAAGGCTCAAGAGACCCAGTACTTC
TRBJ1-2 | TRBV6-2/TRBV6-3 | TRBD1 | . | CASSTRQGYGYTF | TGTGCCAGCAGCACCCGACAGGGCTATGGCTACACCTTC
TRBJ2-1 | TRBV15 | . | . | CATSRDMSASSF | TGTGCCACCAGCAGAGATATGAGTGCCTCGAGCTTC
TRBJ1-1 | TRBV5-4 | . | . | CASSPGQFTEAFF | TGTGCCAGCAGCCCTGGACAGTTCACTGAAGCTTTCTTT
TRBJ1-5 | TRBV19 | TRBD1 | . | CASSPRTGASNQPQHF | TGTGCCAGTAGTCCGAGGACAGGGGCTAGCAATCAGCCCCAGCATTTT
TRBJ2-7 | TRBV5-4 | . | . | CASSLEVGTTSYEQYF | TGTGCCAGCAGCTTGGAGGTGGGGACCACCTCCTACGAGCAGTACTTC
TRBJ2-5 | TRBV20-1 | . | . | CSAEGQLQETQYF | TGCAGTGCGGAGGGACAGCTCCAAGAGACCCAGTACTTC
TRBJ2-4 | TRBV7-2 | TRBD1 | . | CASSLGTGLPRGNIQYF | TGTGCCAGCAGCTTAGGGACAGGCCTTCCTAGAGGGAACATTCAGTACTTC
TRBJ1-1 | TRBV4-2 | TRBD1 | . | CASSQDKGALKTEAFF | TGTGCCAGCAGCCAAGATAAGGGGGCGTTAAAAACTGAAGCTTTCTTT
TRBJ1-2 | TRBV30 | . | . | CAWSPWGNYGYTF | TGTGCCTGGAGTCCCTGGGGTAACTATGGCTACACCTTC
TRBJ2-1 | TRBV12-3/TRBV12-4 | . | . | CASMSSYNEQFF | TGTGCCAGCATGAGCTCCTACAATGAGCAGTTCTTC
TRBJ2-1 | TRBV11-3 | . | few | CATRGGYNEQFF | TGTGCCACCAGGGGAGGTTACAATGAGCAGTTCTTC
TRBJ2-5 | TRBV12-3/TRBV12-4 | . | . | CASSSYWGEGETQYF | TGTGCCAGCAGTTCCTACTGGGGGGAAGGGGAGACCCAGTACTTC
TRBJ2-2 | TRBV12-3/TRBV12-4 | TRBD1 | . | CASSWVPGGFSGELFF | TGTGCCAGCAGTTGGGTCCCAGGGGGCTTTTCCGGGGAGCTGTTTTTT
TRBJ2-2 | TRBV5-4 | . | . | CASSVRWNTGELFF | TGTGCCAGCAGCGTTCGTTGGAACACCGGGGAGCTGTTTTTT
TRBJ1-2 | TRBV6-5 | TRBD1 | . | CASSFSGQGRTNGYTF | TGTGCCAGCAGTTTCTCCGGACAGGGCCGAACTAATGGCTACACCTTC
TRBJ2-7 | TRBV2 | . | . | CASRVGFYEQYF | TGTGCCAGCAGGGTCGGTTTCTACGAGCAGTACTTC
TRBJ2-5 | TRBV7-2 | TRBD2 | . | CASSLGLAGGVETQYF | TGTGCCAGCAGCTTAGGGCTAGCGGGGGGAGTAGAGACCCAGTACTTC
TRBJ2-2 | TRBV20-1 | . | . | CSASWGTNTGELFF | TGCAGTGCCAGCTGGGGGACGAACACCGGGGAGCTGTTTTTT
TRBJ2-3 | TRBV10-3 | . | . | CAISDGLEIRGYF | TGTGCCATCAGTGACGGACTCGAAATCCGGGGGTATTTT
TRBJ1-1 | TRBV12-3/TRBV12-4 | . | . | CASTQAQGKTRAFF | TGTGCCAGCACCCAAGCCCAGGGGAAGACTCGGGCTTTCTTT
TRBJ2-4 | TRBV19 | TRBD2 | . | CASTAWSGGNIQYF | TGTGCCAGTACTGCCTGGAGCGGGGGTAACATTCAGTACTTC
TRBJ1-2 | TRBV3-1 | TRBD1 | once | CASSQESQGDYGYTF | TGTGCCAGCAGCCAAGAATCACAGGGGGACTATGGCTACACCTTC
TRBJ1-1 | TRBV4-2 | . | . | CASSPLEGTEAFF | TGTGCCAGCAGCCCACTTGAGGGAACTGAAGCTTTCTTT
TRBJ1-2 | TRBV29-1 | TRBD1 | . | CSVGTGGVYGYTF | TGCAGCGTGGGGACAGGGGGCGTCTATGGCTACACCTTC
TRBJ1-4 | TRBV30 | TRBD1 | . | CAWSVAGGGLGIEKLFF | TGTGCCTGGAGTGTTGCAGGGGGAGGACTCGGTATTGAAAAACTGTTTTTT
TRBJ2-5 | TRBV29-1 | . | . | CSVEPNQETQYF | TGCAGCGTTGAGCCCAACCAAGAGACCCAGTACTTC
TRBJ1-3 | TRBV29-1 | . | . | CSVEARNTIYF | TGCAGCGTTGAAGCCCGAAACACCATATATTTT
TRBJ2-3 | TRBV14 | . | . | CASSQVGAGQGPDTQYF | TGTGCCAGCAGCCAAGTTGGGGCAGGCCAGGGTCCAGATACGCAGTATTTT
TRBJ2-3 | TRBV11-1 | TRBD2 | . | CASSVSGGREDTQYF | TGTGCCAGCAGCGTAAGCGGGGGGCGTGAAGATACGCAGTATTTT
TRBJ2-3 | TRBV30 | TRBD1 | . | CAWRGTGGSLSTDTQYF | TGTGCCTGGAGAGGGACAGGGGGATCCCTTAGCACAGATACGCAGTATTTT
TRBJ2-3 | TRBV9 | TRBD1 | . | CASSATGVGDTQYF | TGTGCCAGCAGCGCGACAGGGGTCGGAGATACGCAGTATTTT
TRBJ1-2 | TRBV2 | . | . | CASSDMRAAGTGYTF | TGTGCCAGCAGTGACATGAGGGCAGCGGGAACTGGCTACACCTTC
TRBJ2-1 | TRBV24-1 | . | . | CATSDPGLNNEQFF | TGTGCCACCAGTGACCCGGGACTGAACAATGAGCAGTTCTTC
TRBJ2-3 | TRBV20-1 | TRBD2 | . | CSASTSGAKDTQYF | TGCAGTGCTAGTACTAGCGGGGCAAAAGATACGCAGTATTTT
TRBJ2-7 | TRBV6-5 | . | once | CASSYSTGTYYEQYF | TGTGCCAGCAGTTACTCGACGGGGACATACTACGAGCAGTACTTC
TRBJ1-3 | TRBV30 | . | . | CAWSTGSPGNTIYF | TGTGCCTGGAGTACAGGGTCGCCTGGAAACACCATATATTTT
TRBJ2-7 | TRBV11-2 | TRBD2 | . | CASSLFGTSGETEQYF | TGTGCCAGCAGCTTATTTGGGACTAGCGGGGAGACAGAGCAGTACTTC
TRBJ2-1 | TRBV10-3 | TRBD2 | . | CAISDPSGGPFTQFF | TGTGCCATCAGTGACCCTAGCGGGGGGCCCTTCACTCAGTTCTTC
TRBJ2-1 | TRBV7-3 | . | . | CASSLNPPYNEQFF | TGTGCCAGCAGCTTAAATCCTCCCTACAATGAGCAGTTCTTC
TRBJ1-1 | TRBV12-3/TRBV12-4 | . | . | CASSFRQYTEAFF | TGTGCCAGCAGTTTCAGGCAGTACACTGAAGCTTTCTTT
TRBJ1-3 | TRBV29-1 | . | . | CSVKTARPGGNTIYF | TGCAGCGTGAAAACGGCCAGGCCGGGGGGAAACACCATATATTTT
TRBJ2-3 | TRBV2 | TRBD2 | . | CASSDASGADTQYF | TGTGCCAGCAGCGACGCTAGCGGGGCAGATACGCAGTATTTT
TRBJ2-5 | TRBV29-1 | . | . | CSVHGPRGTQYF | TGCAGCGTCCACGGGCCCCGAGGGACCCAGTACTTC
TRBJ2-3 | TRBV4-3 | TRBD1 | . | CASSRDSKDTDTQYF | TGCGCCAGCAGCCGGGACAGCAAAGACACAGATACGCAGTATTTT
TRBJ2-1 | TRBV24-1 | TRBD1 | . | CATSDPDRGNNEQFF | TGTGCCACCAGTGACCCGGACAGGGGAAACAATGAGCAGTTCTTC
TRBJ1-4 | TRBV10-2 | . | . | CASSESRREKLFF | TGCGCCAGCAGTGAGTCGAGGCGAGAAAAACTGTTTTTT
TRBJ2-1 | TRBV7-2 | . | . | CASSFGRGQFF | TGTGCCAGCAGCTTTGGCAGGGGACAGTTCTTC